The present T cell receptor (beta chain) was sequenced within a study of cytomegalovirus exposure and HLA in healthy donors. Overall study results and limits: There were about 160 TCR beta chains listed as cytomegalovirus-associated. Presence/absence analyses rested on an assumption that sequencing depth was roughly uniform across donors. Most CMV-associated TCR beta chains were later found to appear HLA-restricted.

The ends lost 6 bases at V and 0 bases at J; junction bases unmatched: 2. Germline V gene sequence: CDR1 MNHEY, CDR2 SVGAGI. The CDR3 length is 14 residues. Concerning this clone itself: Its antigen is not identified.

Primers for the PCR totalled 60 Vbeta and 13 Jbeta. The protocol was immunoSEQ multiplex PCR, while the TCRdb copy is restricted to in-frame clones and leaves out a portion. The sample has some 110,000 clones; under 70% are singletons. Sequenced sample: PBMCs. The receptor was derived from a man aged 30 to 39 in good health and CMV-seropositive. The chain joins TRBV6-5 to TRBJ1-3; 7 bases are a match to TRBD1. The DNA of the CDR3 is TGTGCCAGCAGGACAGGGCACTCTGGAAACACCATATATTTT. This sequence encodes CASRTGHSGNTIYF.